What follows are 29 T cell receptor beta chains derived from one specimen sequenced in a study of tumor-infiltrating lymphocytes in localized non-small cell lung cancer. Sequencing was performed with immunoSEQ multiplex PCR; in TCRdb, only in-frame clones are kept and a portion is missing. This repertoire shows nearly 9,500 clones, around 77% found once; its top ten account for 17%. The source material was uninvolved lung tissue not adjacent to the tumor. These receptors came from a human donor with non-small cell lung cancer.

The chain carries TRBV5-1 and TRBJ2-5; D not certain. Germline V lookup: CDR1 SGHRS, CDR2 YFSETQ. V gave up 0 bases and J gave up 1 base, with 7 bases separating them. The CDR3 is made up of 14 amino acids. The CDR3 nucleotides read TGCGCCAGCAGCTTGGGGCTATTCCAAGAGACCCAGTACTTC. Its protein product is CASSLGLFQETQYF.

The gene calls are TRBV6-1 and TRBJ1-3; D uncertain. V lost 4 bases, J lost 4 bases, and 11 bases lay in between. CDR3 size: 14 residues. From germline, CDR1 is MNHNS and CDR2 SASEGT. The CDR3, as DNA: TGTGCCAGCAGTGTCGGTGGGTCGGGAAACACCATATATTTT. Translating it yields CASSVGGSGNTIYF.

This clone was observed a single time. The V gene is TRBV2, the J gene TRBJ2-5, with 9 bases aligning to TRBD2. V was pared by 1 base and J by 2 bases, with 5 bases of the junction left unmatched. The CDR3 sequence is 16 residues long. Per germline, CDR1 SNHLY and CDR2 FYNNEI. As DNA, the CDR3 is TGTGCCAGCAGTGAAGACGCCGCGGGGGGGCAAGAGACCCAGTACTTC. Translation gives CASSEDAAGGQETQYF.

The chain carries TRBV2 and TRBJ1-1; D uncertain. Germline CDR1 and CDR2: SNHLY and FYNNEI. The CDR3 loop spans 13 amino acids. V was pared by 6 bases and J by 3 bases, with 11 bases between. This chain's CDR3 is CASSLEAYTEAFF. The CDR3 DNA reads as TGTGCCAGCAGCCTAGAGGCCTACACTGAAGCTTTCTTT.

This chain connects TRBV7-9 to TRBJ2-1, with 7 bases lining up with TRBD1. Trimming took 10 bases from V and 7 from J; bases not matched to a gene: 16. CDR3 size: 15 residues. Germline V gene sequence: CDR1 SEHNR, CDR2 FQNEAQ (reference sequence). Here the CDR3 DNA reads TGTGCCACCTCACGCGGGCAGGGGGATAGGAATGAGCAGTTCTTC. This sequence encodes CATSRGQGDRNEQFF.

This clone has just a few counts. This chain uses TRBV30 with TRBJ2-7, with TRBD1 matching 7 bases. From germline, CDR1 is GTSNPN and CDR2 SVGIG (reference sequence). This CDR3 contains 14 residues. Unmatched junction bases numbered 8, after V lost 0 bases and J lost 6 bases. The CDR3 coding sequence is TGTGCCTGGAGTGTACTAACAGGGGCGGGCGAGCAGTACTTC. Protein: CAWSVLTGAGEQYF.

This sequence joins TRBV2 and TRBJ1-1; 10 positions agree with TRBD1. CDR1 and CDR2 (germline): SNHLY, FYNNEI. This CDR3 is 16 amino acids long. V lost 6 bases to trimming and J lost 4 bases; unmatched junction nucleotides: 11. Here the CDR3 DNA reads TGTGCCAGCAGCCCTCTTCGACAGGGGGCGCCCACTGAAGCTTTCTTT. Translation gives CASSPLRQGAPTEAFF. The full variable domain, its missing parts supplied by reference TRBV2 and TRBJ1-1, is EPEVTQTPSHQVTQMGQEVILRCVPISNHLYFYWYRQILGQKVEFLVSFYNNEISEKSEIFDDQFSVERPDGSNFTLKIRSTKLEDSAMYFCASSPLRQGAPTEAFFGQGTRLTVV.

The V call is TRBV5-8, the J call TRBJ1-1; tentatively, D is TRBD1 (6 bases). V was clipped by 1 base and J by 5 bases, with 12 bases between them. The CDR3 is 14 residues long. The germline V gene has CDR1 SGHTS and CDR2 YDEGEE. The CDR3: CASSLTGRETEAFF. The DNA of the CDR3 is TGTGCCAGCAGCTTGACAGGGCGGGAAACTGAAGCTTTCTTT.

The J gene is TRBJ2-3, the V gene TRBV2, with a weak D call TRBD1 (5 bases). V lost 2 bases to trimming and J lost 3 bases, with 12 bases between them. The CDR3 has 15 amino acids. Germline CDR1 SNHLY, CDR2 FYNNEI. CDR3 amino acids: CASSERGSGTDTQYF. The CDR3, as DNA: TGTGCCAGCAGTGAAAGGGGTTCAGGGACAGATACGCAGTATTTT.

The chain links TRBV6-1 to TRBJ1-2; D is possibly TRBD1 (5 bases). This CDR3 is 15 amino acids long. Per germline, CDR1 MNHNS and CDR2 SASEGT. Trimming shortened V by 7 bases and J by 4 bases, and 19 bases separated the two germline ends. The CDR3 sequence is CASKNLREAVYGYTF. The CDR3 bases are TGTGCCAGCAAGAACCTCAGGGAAGCGGTCTATGGCTACACCTTC.

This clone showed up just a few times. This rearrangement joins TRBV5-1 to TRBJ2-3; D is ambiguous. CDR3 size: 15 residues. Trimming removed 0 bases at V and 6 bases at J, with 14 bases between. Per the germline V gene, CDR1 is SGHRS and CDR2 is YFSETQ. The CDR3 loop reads CASSLAATYSDTQYF. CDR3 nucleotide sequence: TGCGCCAGCAGCTTGGCCGCGACATATAGCGATACGCAGTATTTT.

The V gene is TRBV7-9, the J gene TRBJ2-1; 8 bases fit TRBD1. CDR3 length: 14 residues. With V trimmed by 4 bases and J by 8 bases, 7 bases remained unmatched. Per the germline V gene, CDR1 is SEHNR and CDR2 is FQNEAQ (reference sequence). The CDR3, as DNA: TGTGCCAGCAGCTCCCGGACAGGGCGGGATGAGCAGTTCTTC. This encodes CASSSRTGRDEQFF.

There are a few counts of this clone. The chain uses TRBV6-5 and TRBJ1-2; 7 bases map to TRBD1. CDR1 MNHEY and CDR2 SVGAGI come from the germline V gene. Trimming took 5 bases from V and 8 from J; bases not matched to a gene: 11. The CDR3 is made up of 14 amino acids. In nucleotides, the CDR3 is TGTGCCAGCAGTGAAGACCAGACAGGGTACGGCTACACCTTC. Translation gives CASSEDQTGYGYTF.

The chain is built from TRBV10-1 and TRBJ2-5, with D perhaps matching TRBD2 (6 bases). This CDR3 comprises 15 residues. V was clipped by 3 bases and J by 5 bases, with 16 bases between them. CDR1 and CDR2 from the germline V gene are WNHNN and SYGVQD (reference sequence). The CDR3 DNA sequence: TGCGCCAGCAGTGACGGGGGAGCCCTTGGGGAGACCCAGTACTTC. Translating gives CASSDGGALGETQYF.

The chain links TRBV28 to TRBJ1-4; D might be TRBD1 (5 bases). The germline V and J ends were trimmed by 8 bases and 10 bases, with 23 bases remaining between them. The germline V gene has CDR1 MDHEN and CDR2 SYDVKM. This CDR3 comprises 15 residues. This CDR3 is CASLPGDRFVGKLFF. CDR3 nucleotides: TGTGCCAGCCTTCCGGGGGACCGATTTGTTGGAAAACTGTTTTTT.

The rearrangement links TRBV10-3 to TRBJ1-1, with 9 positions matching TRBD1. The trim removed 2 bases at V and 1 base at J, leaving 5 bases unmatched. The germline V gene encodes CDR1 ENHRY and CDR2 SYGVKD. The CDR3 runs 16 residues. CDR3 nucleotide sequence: TGTGCCATCAGTGAGAGGGGACAGGGCCGGAACACTGAAGCTTTCTTT. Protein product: CAISERGQGRNTEAFF.

The CDR3 DNA reads as TGTGCCAGCCATAGTGCGACAGGTATTATCAATGAGCAGTTCTTC. Translated: CASHSATGIINEQFF. V usage is TRBV6-1 and J usage is TRBJ2-1; D perhaps matches TRBD1 (6 bases). Trimming removed 8 bases from V and 6 bases from J, with 20 bases in between. The CDR3 runs to 15 residues. CDR1 and CDR2 from the germline V gene are MNHNS and SASEGT.

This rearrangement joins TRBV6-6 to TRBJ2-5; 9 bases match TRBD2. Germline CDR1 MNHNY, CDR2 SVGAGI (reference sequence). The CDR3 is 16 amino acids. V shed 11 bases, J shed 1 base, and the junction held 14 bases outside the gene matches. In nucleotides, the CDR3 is TGTGCCTCCGGAGGGAACCAGCGGGGGGTCCAAGAGACCCAGTACTTC. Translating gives CASGGNQRGVQETQYF.

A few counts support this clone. CDR3 amino acids: CASSQDVMNTEAFF. The CDR3 nucleotides are TGCGCCAGCAGCCAAGATGTCATGAACACTGAAGCTTTCTTT. V and J are TRBV4-1 and TRBJ1-1; D not certain. Germline CDR1 is MGHRA and CDR2 is YSYEKL. The CDR3 length is 14 residues. Between the trimmed V and J ends, which lost 0 bases and 0 bases, there was a span of 5 bases.

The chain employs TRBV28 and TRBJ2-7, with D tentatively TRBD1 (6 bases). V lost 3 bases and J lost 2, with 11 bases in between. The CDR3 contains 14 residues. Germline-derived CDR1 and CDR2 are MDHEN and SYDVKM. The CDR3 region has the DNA TGTGCCAGCAGTTTTTACAGGGCCCCCTACGAGCAGTACTTC. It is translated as CASSFYRAPYEQYF.

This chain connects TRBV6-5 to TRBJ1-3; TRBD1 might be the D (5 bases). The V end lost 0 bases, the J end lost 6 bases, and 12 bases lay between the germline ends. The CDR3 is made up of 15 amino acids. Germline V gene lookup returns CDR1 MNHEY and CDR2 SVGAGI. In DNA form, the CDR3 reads TGTGCCAGCAGTTACTCTTGGGACTCAGTAAACACCATATATTTT. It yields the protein CASSYSWDSVNTIYF.

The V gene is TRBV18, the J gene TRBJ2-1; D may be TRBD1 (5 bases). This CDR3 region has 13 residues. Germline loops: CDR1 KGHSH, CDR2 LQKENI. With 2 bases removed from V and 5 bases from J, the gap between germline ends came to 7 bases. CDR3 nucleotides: TGTGCCAGCTCACCAGGGGCCAACAATGAGCAGTTCTTC. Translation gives CASSPGANNEQFF.

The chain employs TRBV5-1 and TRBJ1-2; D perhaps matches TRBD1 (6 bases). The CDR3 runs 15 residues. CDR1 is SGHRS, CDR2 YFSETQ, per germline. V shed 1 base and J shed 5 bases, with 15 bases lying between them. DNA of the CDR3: TGCGCCAGCAGCTTGCCGGGGGGCGACTCGTATGGCTACACCTTC. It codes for CASSLPGGDSYGYTF.

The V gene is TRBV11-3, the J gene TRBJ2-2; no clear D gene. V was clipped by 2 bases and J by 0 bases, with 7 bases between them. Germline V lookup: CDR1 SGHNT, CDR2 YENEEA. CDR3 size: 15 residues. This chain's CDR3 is CASSLIHANTGELFF. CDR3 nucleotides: TGTGCCAGCAGCTTAATACACGCGAACACCGGGGAGCTGTTTTTT.

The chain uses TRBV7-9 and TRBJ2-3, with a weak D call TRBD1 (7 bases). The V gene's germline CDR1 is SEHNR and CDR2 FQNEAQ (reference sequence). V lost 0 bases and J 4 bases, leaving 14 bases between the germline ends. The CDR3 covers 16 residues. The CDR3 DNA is TGTGCCAGCAGCTTAGCGCGGGGACAGTTGGCAGATACGCAGTATTTT. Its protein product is CASSLARGQLADTQYF.

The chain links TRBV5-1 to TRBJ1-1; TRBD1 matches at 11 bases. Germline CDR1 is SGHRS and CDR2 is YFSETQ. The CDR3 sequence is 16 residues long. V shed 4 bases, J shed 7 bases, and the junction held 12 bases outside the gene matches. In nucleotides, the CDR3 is TGCGCCAGCAGCCCATGGACAGGGGGCGCAGGGAGTGAAGCTTTCTTT. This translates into CASSPWTGGAGSEAFF.

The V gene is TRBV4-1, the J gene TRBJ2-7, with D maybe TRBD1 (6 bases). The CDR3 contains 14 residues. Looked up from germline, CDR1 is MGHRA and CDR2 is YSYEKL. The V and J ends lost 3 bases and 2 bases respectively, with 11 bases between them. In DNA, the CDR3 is TGCGCCAGCAGCCATACGGACAGCGCCTACGAGCAGTACTTC. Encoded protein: CASSHTDSAYEQYF.

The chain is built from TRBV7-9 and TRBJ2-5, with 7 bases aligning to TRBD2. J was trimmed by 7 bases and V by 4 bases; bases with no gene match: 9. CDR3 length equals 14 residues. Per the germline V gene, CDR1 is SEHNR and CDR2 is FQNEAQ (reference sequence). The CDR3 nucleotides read TGTGCCAGCAGCTCGCTGGTTGGGGGGGTGACCCAGTACTTC. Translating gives CASSSLVGGVTQYF.

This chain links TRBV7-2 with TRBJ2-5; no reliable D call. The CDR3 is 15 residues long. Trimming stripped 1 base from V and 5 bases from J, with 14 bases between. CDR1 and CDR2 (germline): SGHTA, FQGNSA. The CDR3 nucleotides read TGTGCCAGCAGCTTAGTTCTGTCTCAAGAGGAGACCCAGTACTTC. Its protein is CASSLVLSQEETQYF.